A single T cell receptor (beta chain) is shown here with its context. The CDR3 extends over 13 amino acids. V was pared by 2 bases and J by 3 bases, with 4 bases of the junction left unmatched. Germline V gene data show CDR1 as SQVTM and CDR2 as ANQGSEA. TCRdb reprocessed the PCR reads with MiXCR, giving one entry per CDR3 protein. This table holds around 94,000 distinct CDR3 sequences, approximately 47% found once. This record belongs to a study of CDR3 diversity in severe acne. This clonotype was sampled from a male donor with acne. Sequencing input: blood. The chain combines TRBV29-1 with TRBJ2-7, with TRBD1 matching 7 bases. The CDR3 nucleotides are TGCAGCGTTGAATCGGGACAGTACTACGAGCAGTACTTC. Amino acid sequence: CSVESGQYYEQYF.